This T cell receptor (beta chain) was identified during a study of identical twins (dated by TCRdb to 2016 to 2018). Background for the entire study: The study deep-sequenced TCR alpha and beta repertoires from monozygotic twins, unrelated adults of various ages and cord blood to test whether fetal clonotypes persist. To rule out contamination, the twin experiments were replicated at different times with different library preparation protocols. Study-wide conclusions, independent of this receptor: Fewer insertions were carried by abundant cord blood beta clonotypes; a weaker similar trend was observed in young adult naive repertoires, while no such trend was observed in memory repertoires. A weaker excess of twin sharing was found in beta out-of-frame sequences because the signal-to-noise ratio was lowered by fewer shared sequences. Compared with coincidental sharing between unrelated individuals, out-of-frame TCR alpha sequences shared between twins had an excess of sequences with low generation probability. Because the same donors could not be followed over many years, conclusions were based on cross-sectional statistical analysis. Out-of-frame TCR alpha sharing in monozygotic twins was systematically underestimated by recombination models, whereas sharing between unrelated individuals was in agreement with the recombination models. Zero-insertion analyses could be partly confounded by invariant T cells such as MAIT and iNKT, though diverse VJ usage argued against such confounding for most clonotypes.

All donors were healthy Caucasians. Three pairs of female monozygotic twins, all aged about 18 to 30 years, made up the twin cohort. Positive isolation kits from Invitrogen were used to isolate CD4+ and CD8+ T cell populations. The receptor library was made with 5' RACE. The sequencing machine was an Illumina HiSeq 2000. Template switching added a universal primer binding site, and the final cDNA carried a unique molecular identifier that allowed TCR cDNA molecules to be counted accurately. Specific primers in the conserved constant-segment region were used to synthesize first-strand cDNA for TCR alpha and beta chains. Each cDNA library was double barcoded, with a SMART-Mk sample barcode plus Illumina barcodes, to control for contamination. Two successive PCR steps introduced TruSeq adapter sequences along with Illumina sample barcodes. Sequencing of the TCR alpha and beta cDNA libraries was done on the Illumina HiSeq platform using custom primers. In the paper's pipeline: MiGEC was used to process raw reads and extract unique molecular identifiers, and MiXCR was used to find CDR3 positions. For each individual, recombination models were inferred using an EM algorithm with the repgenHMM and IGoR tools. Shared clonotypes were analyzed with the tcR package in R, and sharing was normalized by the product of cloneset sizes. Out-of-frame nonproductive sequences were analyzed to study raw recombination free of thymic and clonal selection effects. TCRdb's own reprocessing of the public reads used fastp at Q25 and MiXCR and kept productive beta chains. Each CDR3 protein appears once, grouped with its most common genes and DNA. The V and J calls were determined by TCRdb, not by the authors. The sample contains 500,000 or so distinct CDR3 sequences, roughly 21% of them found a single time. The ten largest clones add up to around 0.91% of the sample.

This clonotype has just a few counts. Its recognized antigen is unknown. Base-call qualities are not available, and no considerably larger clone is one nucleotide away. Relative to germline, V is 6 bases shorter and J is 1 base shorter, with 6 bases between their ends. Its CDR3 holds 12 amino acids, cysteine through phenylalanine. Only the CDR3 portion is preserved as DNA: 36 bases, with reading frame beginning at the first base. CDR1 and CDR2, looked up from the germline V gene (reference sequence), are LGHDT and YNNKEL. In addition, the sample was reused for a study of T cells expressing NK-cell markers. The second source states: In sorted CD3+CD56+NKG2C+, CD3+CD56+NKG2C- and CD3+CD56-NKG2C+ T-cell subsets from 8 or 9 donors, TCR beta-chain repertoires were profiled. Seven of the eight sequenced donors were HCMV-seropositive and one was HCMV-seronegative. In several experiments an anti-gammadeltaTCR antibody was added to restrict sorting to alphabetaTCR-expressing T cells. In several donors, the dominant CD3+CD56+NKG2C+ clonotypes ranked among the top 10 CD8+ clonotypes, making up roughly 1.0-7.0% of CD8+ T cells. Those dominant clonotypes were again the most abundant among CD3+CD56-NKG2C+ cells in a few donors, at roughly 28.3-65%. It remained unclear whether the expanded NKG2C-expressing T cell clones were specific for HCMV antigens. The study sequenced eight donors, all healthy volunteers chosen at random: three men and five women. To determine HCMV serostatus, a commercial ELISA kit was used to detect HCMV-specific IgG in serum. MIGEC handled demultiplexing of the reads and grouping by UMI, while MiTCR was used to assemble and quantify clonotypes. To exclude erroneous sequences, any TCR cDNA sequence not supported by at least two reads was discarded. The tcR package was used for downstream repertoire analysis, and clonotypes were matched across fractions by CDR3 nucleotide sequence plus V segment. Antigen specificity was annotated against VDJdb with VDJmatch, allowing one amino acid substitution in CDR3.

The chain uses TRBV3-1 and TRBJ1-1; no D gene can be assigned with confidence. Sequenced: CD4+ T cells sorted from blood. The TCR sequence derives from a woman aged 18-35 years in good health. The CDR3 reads CASRKGNTEAFF. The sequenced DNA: TGTGCCAGCAGAAAGGGGAACACTGAAGCTTTCTTT.